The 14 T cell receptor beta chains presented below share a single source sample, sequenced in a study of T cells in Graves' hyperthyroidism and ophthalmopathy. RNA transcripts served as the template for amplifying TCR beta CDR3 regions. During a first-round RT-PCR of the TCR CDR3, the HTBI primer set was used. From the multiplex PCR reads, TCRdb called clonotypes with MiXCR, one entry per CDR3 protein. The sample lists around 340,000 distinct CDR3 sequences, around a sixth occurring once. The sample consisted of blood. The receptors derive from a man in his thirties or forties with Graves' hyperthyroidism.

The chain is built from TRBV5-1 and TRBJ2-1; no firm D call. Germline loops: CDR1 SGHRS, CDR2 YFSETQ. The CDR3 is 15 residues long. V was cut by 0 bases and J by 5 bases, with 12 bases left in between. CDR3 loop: CASSLVASEDNEQFF. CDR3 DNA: TGCGCCAGCAGCTTGGTTGCGAGTGAGGACAATGAGCAGTTCTTC.

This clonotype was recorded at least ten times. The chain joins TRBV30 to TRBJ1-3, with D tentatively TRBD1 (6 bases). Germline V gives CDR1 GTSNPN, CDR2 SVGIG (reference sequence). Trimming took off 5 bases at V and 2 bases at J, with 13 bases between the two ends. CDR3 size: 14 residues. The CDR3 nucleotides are TGTGCCTGGGGGGGGTACAGGGCTGGAAACACCATATATTTT. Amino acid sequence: CAWGGYRAGNTIYF.

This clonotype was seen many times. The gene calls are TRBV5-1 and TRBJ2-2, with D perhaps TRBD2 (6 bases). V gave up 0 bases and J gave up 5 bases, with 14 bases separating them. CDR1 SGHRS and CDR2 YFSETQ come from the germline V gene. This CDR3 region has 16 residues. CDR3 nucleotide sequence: TGCGCCAGCAGCTTGGAGTCGGGGGTACGGACCGGGGAGCTGTTTTTT. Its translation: CASSLESGVRTGELFF.

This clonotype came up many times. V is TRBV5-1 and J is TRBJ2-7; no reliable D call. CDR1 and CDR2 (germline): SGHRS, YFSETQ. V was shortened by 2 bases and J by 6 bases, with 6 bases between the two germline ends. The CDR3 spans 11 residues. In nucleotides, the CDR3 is TGCGCCAGCAGCTTTGGGCGCGAGCAGTACTTC. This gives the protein CASSFGREQYF.

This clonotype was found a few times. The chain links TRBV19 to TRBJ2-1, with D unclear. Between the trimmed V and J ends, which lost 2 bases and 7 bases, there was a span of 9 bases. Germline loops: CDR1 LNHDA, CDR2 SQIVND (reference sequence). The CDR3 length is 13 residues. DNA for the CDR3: TGTGCCAGTAGTATAACTTCATATAATGAGCAGTTCTTC. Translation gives CASSITSYNEQFF.

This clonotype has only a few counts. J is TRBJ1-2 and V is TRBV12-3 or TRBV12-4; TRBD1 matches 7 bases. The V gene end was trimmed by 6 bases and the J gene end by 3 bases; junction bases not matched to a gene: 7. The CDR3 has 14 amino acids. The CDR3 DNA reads TGTGCCAGCAGGGGGGTAGGGGGCGACTATGGCTACACCTTC. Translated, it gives CASRGVGGDYGYTF.

The CDR3 DNA reads as TGTGCCAGCAGCCGCCCCGGGACAGATGATGGCTACACCTTC. Translated: CASSRPGTDDGYTF. The chain combines TRBV4-2 with TRBJ1-2; 7 positions agree with TRBD1. The CDR3 runs to 14 residues. Germline CDR1 LGHNA, CDR2 YNFKEQ. The J segment lost 6 bases and the V segment lost 4 bases, leaving 8 bases of the junction unmatched.

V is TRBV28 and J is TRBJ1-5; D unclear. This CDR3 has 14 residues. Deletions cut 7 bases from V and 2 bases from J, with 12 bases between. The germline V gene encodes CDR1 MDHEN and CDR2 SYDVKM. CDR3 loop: CASIARYGNQPQHF. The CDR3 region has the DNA TGTGCCAGCATTGCGCGGTATGGCAATCAGCCCCAGCATTTT.

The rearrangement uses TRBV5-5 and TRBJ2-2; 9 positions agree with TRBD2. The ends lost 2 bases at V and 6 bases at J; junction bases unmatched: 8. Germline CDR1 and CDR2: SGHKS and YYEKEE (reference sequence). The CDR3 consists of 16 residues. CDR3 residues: CASSFVAGAKAGELFF. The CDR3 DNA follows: TGTGCCAGCAGCTTTGTAGCGGGAGCTAAGGCCGGGGAGCTGTTTTTT.

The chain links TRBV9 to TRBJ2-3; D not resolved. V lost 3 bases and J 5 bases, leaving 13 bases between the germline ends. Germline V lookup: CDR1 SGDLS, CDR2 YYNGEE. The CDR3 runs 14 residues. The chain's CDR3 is CASSELVGLDTQYF. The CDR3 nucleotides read TGTGCCAGCAGCGAGCTTGTGGGCCTAGATACGCAGTATTTT.

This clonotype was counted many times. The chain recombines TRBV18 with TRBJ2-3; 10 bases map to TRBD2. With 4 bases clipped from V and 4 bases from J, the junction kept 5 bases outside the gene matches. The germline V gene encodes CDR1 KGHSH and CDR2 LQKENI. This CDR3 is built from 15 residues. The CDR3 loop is CASSLQAGGPDTQYF. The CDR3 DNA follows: TGTGCCAGCTCACTGCAAGCGGGAGGGCCAGATACGCAGTATTTT. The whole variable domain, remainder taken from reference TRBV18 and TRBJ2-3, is NAGVMQNPRHLVRRRGQEARLRCSPMKGHSHVYWYRQLPEEGLKFMVYLQKENIIDESGMPKERFSAEFPKEGPSILRIQQVVRGDSAAYFCASSLQAGGPDTQYFGPGTRLTVL.

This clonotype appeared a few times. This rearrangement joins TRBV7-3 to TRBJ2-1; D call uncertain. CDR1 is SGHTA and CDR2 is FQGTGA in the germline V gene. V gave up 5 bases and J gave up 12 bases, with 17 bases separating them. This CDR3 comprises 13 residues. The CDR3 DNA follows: TGTGCCAGCAGCCTTAAGTTATATACGGTGCAGTTCTTC. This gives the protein CASSLKLYTVQFF.

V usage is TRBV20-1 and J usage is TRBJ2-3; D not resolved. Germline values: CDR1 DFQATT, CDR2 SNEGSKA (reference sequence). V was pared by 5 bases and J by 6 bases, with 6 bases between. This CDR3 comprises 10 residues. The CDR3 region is CSAARDTQYF. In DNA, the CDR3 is TGCAGTGCTGCTAGGGATACGCAGTATTTT.

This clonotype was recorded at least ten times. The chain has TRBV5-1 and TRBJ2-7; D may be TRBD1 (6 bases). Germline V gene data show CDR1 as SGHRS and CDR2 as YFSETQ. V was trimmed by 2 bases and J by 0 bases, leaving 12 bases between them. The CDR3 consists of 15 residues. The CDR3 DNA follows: TGCGCCAGCAGCTTAGACAGGCTTGCCTCCTACGAGCAGTACTTC. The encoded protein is CASSLDRLASYEQYF.